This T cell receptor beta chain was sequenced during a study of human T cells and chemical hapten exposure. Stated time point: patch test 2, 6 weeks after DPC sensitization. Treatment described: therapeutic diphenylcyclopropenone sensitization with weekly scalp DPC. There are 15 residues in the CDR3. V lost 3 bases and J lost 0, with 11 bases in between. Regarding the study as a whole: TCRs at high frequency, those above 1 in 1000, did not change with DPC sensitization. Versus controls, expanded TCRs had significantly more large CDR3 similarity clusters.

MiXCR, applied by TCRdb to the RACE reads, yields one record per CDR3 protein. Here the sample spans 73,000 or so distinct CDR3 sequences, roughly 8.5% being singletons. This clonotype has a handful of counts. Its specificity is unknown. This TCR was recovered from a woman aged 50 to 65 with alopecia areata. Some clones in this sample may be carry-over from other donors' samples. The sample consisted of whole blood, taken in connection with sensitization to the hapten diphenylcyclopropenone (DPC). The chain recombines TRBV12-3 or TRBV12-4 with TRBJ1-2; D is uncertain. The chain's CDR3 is CASSFSTVSNYGYTF. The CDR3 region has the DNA TGTGCCAGCAGTTTTTCAACAGTATCTAACTATGGCTACACCTTC.